This T cell receptor beta chain was found in a study of beta chain features in type 1 diabetes. The sample holds many counts of this clone. This CDR3 is 14 amino acids long. Trimming removed 0 bases from V and 7 bases from J, with 14 bases in between. Germline CDR1 SGDLS, CDR2 YYNGEE. Expressed TCRB transcripts were sequenced after all isolated RNA was converted to cDNA. Libraries were prepared by immunoSEQ multiplex PCR; TCRdb keeps only in-frame clonotypes and omits some of them. This table has about 220,000 clones, about a tenth appearing once. The chain couples TRBV9 to TRBJ2-7; TRBD2 might be the D (6 bases). The TCR sequence derives from a man aged 18-30 years in good health. The sequenced sample was central memory CD4+ T cells from blood. In nucleotides, the CDR3 is TGTGCCAGCAGCGTAGCCCCTGTTGCGGGGGAGCAGTACTTC. This sequence encodes CASSVAPVAGEQYF.